This T cell receptor beta chain was obtained from a study of cytomegalovirus exposure and HLA in healthy donors. Amplification used 60 Vbeta primers and 13 Jbeta primers. The protocol was immunoSEQ multiplex PCR, while the TCRdb copy is restricted to in-frame clones and leaves out a portion. Here the sample spans around 140,000 clones, 65% to 85% being singletons. To note about this clone: Its specificity is not known.

Germline CDR1 reads LGHNT; CDR2 reads FRNRAP. The ends were cut back, 3 bases at V and 7 bases at J, with 9 bases in the middle. CDR3 length: 12 residues. Study-level results: Researchers catalogued roughly 170 TCR beta chains as cytomegalovirus-associated. According to an earlier analysis, most TCR beta V segments yielded productive rearrangements about 90% or about 30% of the time.

The receptor was isolated from a woman between 18 and 29 years old in good health and CMV-seronegative. The sample consisted of PBMCs. This chain links TRBV12-5 with TRBJ1-1; D uncertain. CDR3 nucleotide sequence: TGTGCTAGTGGTTTACGGGAGAGTGAAGCTTTCTTT. Its protein product is CASGLRESEAFF.